Each of the 32 T cell receptor beta chains below was sequenced from the same sample in a study of OX40 agonist ivuxolimab in advanced cancers. Assay used: immunoSEQ multiplex PCR; TCRdb lists only in-frame clones, some missing. Of about 17,000 clones detected, more than 85% appear once; the ten largest clones hold over 25%. The material was CD4+ or CD8+ T cells sorted from blood, obtained in a trial of the OX40 agonist ivuxolimab. The receptors originated from an adult with an advanced solid tumor such as melanoma, head and neck, liver or kidney cancer.

This clone was picked up a small number of times. The rearrangement joins TRBV7-9 to TRBJ2-1; no definite D call. Per the germline V gene, CDR1 is SEHNR and CDR2 is FQNEAQ (reference sequence). CDR3 length equals 12 residues. Trimming removed 8 bases at V and 4 bases at J, with 9 bases between. CDR3 DNA sequence: TGTGCCAGCTCTTTAGGGTACAATGAGCAGTTCTTC. Protein: CASSLGYNEQFF. The full variable domain, completed using reference TRBV7-9 and TRBJ2-1, is DTGVSQNPRHKITKRGQNVTFRCDPISEHNRLYWYRQTLGQGPEFLTYFQNEAQLEKSRLLSDRFSAERPKGSFSTLEIQRTEQGDSAMYLCASSLGYNEQFFGPGTRLTVL.

The CDR3 region has the DNA TGCGCCAGCAGCCAAGTGGGCTCTGGAAACACCATATATTTT. This sequence encodes CASSQVGSGNTIYF. This chain uses TRBV4-1 with TRBJ1-3, with D uncertain. V was clipped by 1 base and J by 0 bases, with 4 bases between them. This CDR3 is 14 amino acids long. Germline V gives CDR1 MGHRA, CDR2 YSYEKL.

This CDR3 reads CAISDPPGDIKNIQYF. As DNA, the CDR3 is TGTGCCATCAGTGACCCCCCCGGGGATATTAAAAACATTCAGTACTTC. V usage is TRBV10-3 and J usage is TRBJ2-4, with D possibly being TRBD2 (5 bases). V was trimmed by 3 bases and J by 4 bases, leaving 16 bases between them. The germline CDR1 and CDR2 sequences are ENHRY and SYGVKD. The CDR3 length is 16 residues.

The chain has TRBV7-2 and TRBJ1-6; D not certain. Trimming stripped 2 bases from V and 9 bases from J, with 5 bases between. Germline V gene lookup returns CDR1 SGHTA and CDR2 FQGNSA. The CDR3 contains 12 residues. The CDR3 DNA sequence: TGTGCCAGCAGCTTATCGGTTTCACCCCTCCACTTT. It specifies CASSLSVSPLHF. Variable domain in full (rest from reference TRBV7-2 and TRBJ1-6): GAGVSQSPSNKVTEKGKDVELRCDPISGHTALYWYRQSLGQGLEFLIYFQGNSAPDKSGLPSDRFSAERTGGSVSTLTIQRTQQEDSAVYLCASSLSVSPLHFGNGTRLTVT.

In this sample, this clone turned up a few times. V usage is TRBV9 and J usage is TRBJ2-5; D remains unclear. CDR1 and CDR2 from the germline V gene are SGDLS and YYNGEE. This CDR3 is 17 amino acids long. The V and J ends lost 6 bases and 1 base respectively, with 22 bases between them. The CDR3 loop is CASNQLGAADRQETQYF. The CDR3 DNA reads TGTGCCAGCAACCAACTGGGTGCGGCGGACCGCCAAGAGACCCAGTACTTC.

This sequence joins TRBV6-5 and TRBJ2-7; D gene unclear. The CDR3 covers 12 residues. V lost 8 bases and J 4 bases, leaving 12 bases between the germline ends. Germline V gene sequence: CDR1 MNHEY, CDR2 SVGAGI. The DNA for the CDR3 is TGTGCCAGCGGTATAAACCCGTACGAGCAGTACTTC. Translated: CASGINPYEQYF.

The V call is TRBV5-6, the J call TRBJ1-1; D not resolved. Germline CDR1 and CDR2: SGHDT and YYEEEE. The length of the CDR3 is 16 residues. V gave up 0 bases and J gave up 4 bases, with 16 bases separating them. The CDR3 loop reads CASSLGPARIGTEAFF. CDR3 DNA: TGTGCCAGCAGCTTGGGTCCAGCAAGGATCGGCACTGAAGCTTTCTTT.

This chain uses TRBV13 with TRBJ1-1; D is perhaps TRBD1 (5 bases). CDR3 length equals 14 residues. CDR1 is PRHDT and CDR2 is FYEKMQ in the germline V gene (reference sequence). V was cut by 6 bases and J by 3 bases, with 14 bases left in between. CDR3 DNA sequence: TGTGCCAGCAGTGACGGGGGTGTCGACACTGAAGCTTTCTTT. It translates to CASSDGGVDTEAFF.

V is TRBV15 and J is TRBJ2-7; the match to TRBD1 covers 9 bases. Germline V gives CDR1 LNHNV, CDR2 YYDKDF (reference sequence). The CDR3 totals 12 residues. Trimming removed 10 bases from V and 5 bases from J; junction bases left unmatched: 6. In nucleotides, the CDR3 is TGTGCCATAAACAGGGGGCTGGACGAGCAGTACTTC. It specifies CAINRGLDEQYF.

A note on this clone: No conserved phenylalanine or tryptophan is present at the end of the CDR3, so a read error is the likely explanation. Because the CDR3's place on the DNA is in doubt, the DNA is left out and the CDR3 is given as listed by TCRdb. The chain recombines TRBV6-5 with TRBJ2-7. The CDR3 length equals 10 residues, ends included. CDR1 and CDR2 from the germline V gene are MNHEY and SVGAGI. The CDR3 protein is CASSNLAFVY.

This chain joins TRBV4-1 and TRBJ2-2, with TRBD2 as a possible D gene (5 bases). The CDR3 totals 16 residues. Trimming cost V 0 bases and J 4 bases, with 12 bases left between them. Germline V CDR1 and CDR2: MGHRA, YSYEKL. CDR3 residues: CASSQEEGSGTGELFF. The CDR3 nucleotides read TGCGCCAGCAGCCAAGAAGAGGGTTCGGGCACCGGGGAGCTGTTTTTT.

This rearrangement joins TRBV6-1 to TRBJ2-2, with TRBD1 matching 7 bases. This CDR3 has 16 amino acids. The germline gives CDR1 MNHNS, CDR2 SASEGT. With V trimmed by 2 bases and J by 6 bases, 9 bases remained unmatched. Here the CDR3 DNA reads TGTGCCAGCAGTGAAAATGGTAGGGGGCGAGCCGGGGAGCTGTTTTTT. Residues: CASSENGRGRAGELFF.

Only one count was recorded for this clone. This chain connects TRBV9 to TRBJ1-4; D remains unclear. The ends were cut back, 0 bases at V and 1 base at J, with 7 bases in the middle. CDR1 is SGDLS and CDR2 is YYNGEE in the germline V gene. The CDR3 runs 15 residues. The DNA for the CDR3 is TGTGCCAGCAGCGTAGAGGGTCTAACTAATGAAAAACTGTTTTTT. Encoded protein: CASSVEGLTNEKLFF.

In this sample, this clone is medium-sized. This chain joins TRBV7-9 and TRBJ2-5, with D unresolved. Germline values: CDR1 SEHNR, CDR2 FQNEAQ (reference sequence). Trimming pared 6 bases from V and 0 bases from J, leaving 11 bases between. The CDR3 totals 14 residues. The DNA for the CDR3 is TGTGCCAGCAGGTCCCCTACGTACCAAGAGACCCAGTACTTC. This gives the protein CASRSPTYQETQYF. The complete variable domain, with remaining parts taken from reference TRBV7-9 and TRBJ2-5, reads DTGVSQNPRHKITKRGQNVTFRCDPISEHNRLYWYRQTLGQGPEFLTYFQNEAQLEKSRLLSDRFSAERPKGSFSTLEIQRTEQGDSAMYLCASRSPTYQETQYFGPGTRLLVL.

The genes are TRBV5-8 and TRBJ1-3; D remains ambiguous. In germline, CDR1 is SGHTS, CDR2 YDEGEE. This CDR3 is 15 amino acids long. V gave up 1 base and J gave up 4 bases, with 12 bases separating them. The CDR3 loop is CASSLSSGIGNTIYF. DNA of the CDR3: TGTGCCAGCAGCTTGTCTTCAGGAATAGGAAACACCATATATTTT.

V is TRBV29-1 and J is TRBJ1-2; D is uncertain. The CDR3 contains 12 residues. Germline values: CDR1 SQVTM, CDR2 ANQGSEA. V gave up 8 bases and J gave up 6 bases, with 16 bases separating them. CDR3 sequence (DNA): TGCAGCATTTGGACGAAACCCAATGGCTACACCTTC. It codes for CSIWTKPNGYTF.

The J gene is TRBJ2-7, the V gene TRBV29-1, with D hard to call. The CDR3 runs to 12 residues. V was trimmed by 2 bases and J by 5 bases, leaving 10 bases between them. Germline CDR1 SQVTM, CDR2 ANQGSEA. CDR3: CSVEKGENEQYF. CDR3 coding DNA: TGCAGCGTTGAAAAAGGAGAGAACGAGCAGTACTTC.

The chain couples TRBV19 to TRBJ2-2; D not resolved. Deletions cut 5 bases from V and 0 bases from J, with 7 bases between. The CDR3 totals 14 residues. Germline-derived CDR1 and CDR2 are LNHDA and SQIVND (reference sequence). CDR3 in DNA: TGTGCCAGTAGTTCGGGCGCGAACACCGGGGAGCTGTTTTTT. It yields the protein CASSSGANTGELFF.

The chain joins TRBV6-1 to TRBJ1-2; weak D call: TRBD1 (6 bases). CDR1 and CDR2 from the germline V gene are MNHNS and SASEGT. The CDR3 is 15 residues long. V lost 1 base to trimming and J lost 3 bases, with 12 bases between them. This CDR3 reads CASSEVEDSYYGYTF. CDR3 DNA: TGTGCCAGCAGTGAAGTTGAGGACAGTTACTATGGCTACACCTTC.

The gene calls are TRBV9 and TRBJ1-1; 7 nucleotides match TRBD1. CDR1 is SGDLS and CDR2 is YYNGEE in the germline V gene. With V trimmed by 2 bases and J by 4 bases, 14 bases remained unmatched. The CDR3 totals 17 residues. The CDR3 here is CASSVDRERSPGTEAFF. The CDR3 nucleotides are TGTGCCAGCAGCGTCGACAGGGAACGGTCTCCGGGCACTGAAGCTTTCTTT.

This chain links TRBV28 with TRBJ1-4, with D perhaps matching TRBD1 (5 bases). The CDR3 covers 17 residues. The germline gives CDR1 MDHEN, CDR2 SYDVKM. Trimming cost V 6 bases and J 5 bases, with 22 bases left between them. DNA of the CDR3: TGTGCCAGCAGCTCCTTACGTCGCGGAGGGGAAAATGAAAAACTGTTTTTT. The encoded protein is CASSSLRRGGENEKLFF.

The chain couples TRBV5-5 to TRBJ1-1; 8 bases line up with TRBD1. Germline-derived CDR1 and CDR2 are SGHKS and YYEKEE (reference sequence). V shed 4 bases and J 5 bases; nucleotides not matched to a gene: 10. The CDR3 length is 15 residues. The CDR3 spells CASSGETGVDTEAFF. The CDR3 DNA reads TGTGCCAGCAGCGGTGAGACAGGGGTGGATACTGAAGCTTTCTTT.

The chain carries TRBV12-5 and TRBJ1-4; D gene uncertain. V lost 3 bases and J 0 bases, leaving 17 bases between the germline ends. The V gene's germline CDR1 is LGHNT and CDR2 FRNRAP. The CDR3 contains 18 residues. CDR3 in amino acids: CASGFGPAQLATNEKLFF. CDR3 DNA: TGTGCTAGTGGTTTTGGCCCTGCACAGCTCGCAACTAATGAAAAACTGTTTTTT. Complete variable domain (other parts from reference TRBV12-5 and TRBJ1-4): DARVTQTPRHKVTEMGQEVTMRCQPILGHNTVFWYRQTMMQGLELLAYFRNRAPLDDSGMPKDRFSAEMPDATLATLKIQPSEPRDSAVYFCASGFGPAQLATNEKLFFGSGTQLSVL.

This rearrangement joins TRBV10-1 to TRBJ2-7; weak D call: TRBD1 (6 bases). The V end lost 6 bases, the J end lost 3 bases, and 12 bases lay between the germline ends. This CDR3 has 13 residues. Germline-derived CDR1 and CDR2 are WNHNN and SYGVQD (reference sequence). CDR3 nucleotides: TGCGCCAGCAGCCAGGGGTTCGACTACGAGCAGTACTTC. Translation: CASSQGFDYEQYF.

This chain links TRBV9 with TRBJ2-2, with D perhaps matching TRBD1 (5 bases). V lost 3 bases and J 0 bases, leaving 18 bases between the germline ends. The CDR3 consists of 18 residues. Germline CDR1 and CDR2: SGDLS and YYNGEE. The CDR3 DNA is TGTGCCAGCAGCGCGGAGCAGGGCAGCTCCGCGAACACCGGGGAGCTGTTTTTT. The encoded protein is CASSAEQGSSANTGELFF.

V is TRBV5-4 and J is TRBJ1-1, with a weak D call TRBD1 (5 bases). Germline lookup yields CDR1 SGHNT and CDR2 YYREEE (reference sequence). V was shortened by 4 bases and J by 0 bases, with 13 bases between the two germline ends. This CDR3 is built from 15 residues. Written as DNA, the CDR3 is TGTGCCAGCAGCGAAATACAGGCGTTGAACACTGAAGCTTTCTTT. Translated: CASSEIQALNTEAFF.

The chain couples TRBV5-1 to TRBJ2-7, with 7 bases aligning to TRBD1. The germline V gene has CDR1 SGHRS and CDR2 YFSETQ. The CDR3 spans 18 residues. J lost 3 bases, V lost 1 base, and 16 bases had no gene match. This chain's CDR3 is CASSLSRQGIGVVYEQYF. The DNA for the CDR3 is TGCGCCAGCAGCTTGTCGAGACAGGGTATCGGGGTGGTCTACGAGCAGTACTTC.

The CDR3 region is CASSSSGTGIYTGELFF. The CDR3 nucleotides are TGTGCCAGCAGCTCCAGTGGAACAGGGATTTACACCGGGGAGCTGTTTTTT. The rearrangement links TRBV7-9 to TRBJ2-2; tentatively, D is TRBD1 (6 bases). This CDR3 has 17 amino acids. Germline lookup yields CDR1 SEHNR and CDR2 FQNEAQ (reference sequence). V dropped 4 bases and J dropped 3 bases, with 18 bases sitting between them. Drawing the rest from reference TRBV7-9 and TRBJ2-2, the complete variable domain is DTGVSQNPRHKITKRGQNVTFRCDPISEHNRLYWYRQTLGQGPEFLTYFQNEAQLEKSRLLSDRFSAERPKGSFSTLEIQRTEQGDSAMYLCASSSSGTGIYTGELFFGEGSRLTVL.

The chain combines TRBV27 with TRBJ1-6; D gene unclear. This CDR3 is built from 16 residues. CDR1 and CDR2 from the germline V gene are MNHEY and SMNVEV (reference sequence). V was pared by 2 bases and J by 0 bases, with 8 bases between. CDR3 loop: CASSLGFPSYNSPLHF. In DNA, the CDR3 is TGTGCCAGCAGTTTAGGGTTTCCCTCCTATAATTCACCCCTCCACTTT.

The rearrangement links TRBV9 to TRBJ2-1; 9 bases map to TRBD1. V shed 2 bases and J 9 bases; nucleotides not matched to a gene: 0. The CDR3 loop spans 12 amino acids. Germline V gives CDR1 SGDLS, CDR2 YYNGEE. The CDR3 sequence is CASSVDRGEQFF. In nucleotides, the CDR3 is TGTGCCAGCAGCGTGGACAGGGGTGAGCAGTTCTTC.

This chain uses TRBV9 with TRBJ2-1, with TRBD2 as a possible D gene (7 bases). The germline V gene has CDR1 SGDLS and CDR2 YYNGEE. This CDR3 has 14 residues. V was pared by 4 bases and J by 10 bases, with 18 bases between. CDR3 amino acids: CASSPGAGVGEQFF. CDR3 bases: TGTGCCAGCAGCCCAGGGGCGGGGGTCGGAGAGCAGTTCTTC.

CDR3 sequence (DNA): TGTGCCACCAGCAGAGATAGGGCCGCCGATATGAACACTGAAGCTTTCTTT. Its translation: CATSRDRAADMNTEAFF. The genes are TRBV15 and TRBJ1-1, with D uncertain. The CDR3 extends over 17 amino acids. Per germline, CDR1 LNHNV and CDR2 YYDKDF (reference sequence). V lost 0 bases to trimming and J lost 0 bases, with 14 bases between them.